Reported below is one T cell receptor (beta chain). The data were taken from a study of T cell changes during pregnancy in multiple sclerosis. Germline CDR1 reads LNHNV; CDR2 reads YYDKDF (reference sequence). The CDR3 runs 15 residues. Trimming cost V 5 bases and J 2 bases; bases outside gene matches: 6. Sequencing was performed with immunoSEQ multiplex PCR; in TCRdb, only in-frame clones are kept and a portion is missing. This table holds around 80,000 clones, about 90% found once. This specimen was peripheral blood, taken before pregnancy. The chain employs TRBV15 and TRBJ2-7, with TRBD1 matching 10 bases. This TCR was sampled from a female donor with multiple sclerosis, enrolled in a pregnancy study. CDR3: CATSPPGTGAYEQYF. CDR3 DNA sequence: TGTGCCACCAGCCCCCCGGGGACAGGGGCCTACGAGCAGTACTTC.